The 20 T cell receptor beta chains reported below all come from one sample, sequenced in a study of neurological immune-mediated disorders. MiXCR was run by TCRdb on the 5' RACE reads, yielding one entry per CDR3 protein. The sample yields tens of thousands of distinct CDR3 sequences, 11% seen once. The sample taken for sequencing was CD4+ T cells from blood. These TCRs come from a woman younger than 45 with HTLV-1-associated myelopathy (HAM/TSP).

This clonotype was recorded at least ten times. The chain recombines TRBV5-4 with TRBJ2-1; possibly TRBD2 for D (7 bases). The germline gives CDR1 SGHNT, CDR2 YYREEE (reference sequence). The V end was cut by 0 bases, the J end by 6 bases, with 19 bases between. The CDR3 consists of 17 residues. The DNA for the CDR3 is TGTGCCAGCAGCTTGGATTGGGGGGGCTCAAGGGGCAATGAGCAGTTCTTC. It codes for CASSLDWGGSRGNEQFF. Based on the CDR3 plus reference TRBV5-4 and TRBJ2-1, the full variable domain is ETGVTQSPTHLIKTRGQQVTLRCSSQSGHNTVSWYQQALGQGPQFIFQYYREEENGRGNFPPRFSGLQFPNYSSELNVNALELDDSALYLCASSLDWGGSRGNEQFFGPGTRLTVL.

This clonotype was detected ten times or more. The CDR3 coding sequence is TGCAGTGCTAGAGAACAGGGATCTAATGAAAAACTGTTTTTT. It translates to CSAREQGSNEKLFF. This chain joins TRBV20-1 and TRBJ1-4, with D perhaps matching TRBD1 (6 bases). Trimming stripped 0 bases from V and 3 bases from J, with 8 bases between. This CDR3 has 14 amino acids. Per the germline V gene, CDR1 is DFQATT and CDR2 is SNEGSKA (reference sequence).

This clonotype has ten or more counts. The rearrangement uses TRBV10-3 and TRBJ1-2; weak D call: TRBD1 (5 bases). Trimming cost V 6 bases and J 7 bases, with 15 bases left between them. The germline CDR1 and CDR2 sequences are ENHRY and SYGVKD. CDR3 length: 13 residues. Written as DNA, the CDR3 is TGTGCCATCAGAGGGACTGAGAAAAGTGGCTACACCTTC. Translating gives CAIRGTEKSGYTF.

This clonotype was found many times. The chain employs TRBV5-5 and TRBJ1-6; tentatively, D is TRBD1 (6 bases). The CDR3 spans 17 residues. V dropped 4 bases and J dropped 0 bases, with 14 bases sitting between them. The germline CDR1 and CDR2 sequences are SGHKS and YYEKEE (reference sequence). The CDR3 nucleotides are TGTGCCAGCAGCCAACGGGACACAGGCTCCTATAATTCACCCCTCCACTTT. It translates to CASSQRDTGSYNSPLHF.

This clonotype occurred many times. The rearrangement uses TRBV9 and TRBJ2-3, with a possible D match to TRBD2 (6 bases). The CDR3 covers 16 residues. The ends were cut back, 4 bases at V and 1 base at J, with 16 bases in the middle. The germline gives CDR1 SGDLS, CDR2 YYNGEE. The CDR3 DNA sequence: TGTGCCAGCAGCCCAACTTGGGGCGGGGGCACAGATACGCAGTATTTT. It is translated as CASSPTWGGGTDTQYF.

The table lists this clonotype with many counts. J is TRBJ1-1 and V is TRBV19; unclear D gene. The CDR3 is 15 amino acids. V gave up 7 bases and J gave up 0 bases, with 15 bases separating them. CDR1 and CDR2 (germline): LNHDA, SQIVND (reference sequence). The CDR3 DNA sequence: TGTGCCAGTAAAATCACACGGAAAGTGAACACTGAAGCTTTCTTT. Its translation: CASKITRKVNTEAFF.

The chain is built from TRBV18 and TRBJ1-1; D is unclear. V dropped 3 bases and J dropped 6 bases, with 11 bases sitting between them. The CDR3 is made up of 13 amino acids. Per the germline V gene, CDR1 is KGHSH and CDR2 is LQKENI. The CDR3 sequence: CASSPNPQPEAFF. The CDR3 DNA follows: TGTGCCAGCTCACCTAATCCCCAACCTGAAGCTTTCTTT. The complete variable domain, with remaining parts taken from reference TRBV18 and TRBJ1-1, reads NAGVMQNPRHLVRRRGQEARLRCSPMKGHSHVYWYRQLPEEGLKFMVYLQKENIIDESGMPKERFSAEFPKEGPSILRIQQVVRGDSAAYFCASSPNPQPEAFFGQGTRLTVV.

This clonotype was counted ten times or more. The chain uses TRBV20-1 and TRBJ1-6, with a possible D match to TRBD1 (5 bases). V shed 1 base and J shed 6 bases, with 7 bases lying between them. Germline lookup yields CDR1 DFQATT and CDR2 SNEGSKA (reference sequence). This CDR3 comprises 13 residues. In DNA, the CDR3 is TGCAGTGCTAGAGGGGACTTTAATTCACCCCTCCACTTT. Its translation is CSARGDFNSPLHF.

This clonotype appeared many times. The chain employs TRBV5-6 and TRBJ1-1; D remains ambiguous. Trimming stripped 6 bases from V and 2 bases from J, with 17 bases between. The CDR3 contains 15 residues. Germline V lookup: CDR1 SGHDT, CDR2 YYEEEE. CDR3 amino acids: CASNRRRTSNTEAFF. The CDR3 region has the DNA TGTGCCAGCAACCGCCGGCGGACTTCCAACACTGAAGCTTTCTTT.

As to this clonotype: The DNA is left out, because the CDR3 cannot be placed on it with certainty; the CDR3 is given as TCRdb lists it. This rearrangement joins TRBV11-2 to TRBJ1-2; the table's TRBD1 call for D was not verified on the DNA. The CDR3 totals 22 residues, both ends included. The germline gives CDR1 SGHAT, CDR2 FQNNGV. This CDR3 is CASSFYICSARDQRGQNYGYTF.

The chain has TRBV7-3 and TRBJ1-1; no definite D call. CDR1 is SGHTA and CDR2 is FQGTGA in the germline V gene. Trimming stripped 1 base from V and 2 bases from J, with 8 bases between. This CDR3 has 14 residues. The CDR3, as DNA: TGTGCCAGCAGCTTAATCCGGGAAAACACTGAAGCTTTCTTT. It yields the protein CASSLIRENTEAFF.

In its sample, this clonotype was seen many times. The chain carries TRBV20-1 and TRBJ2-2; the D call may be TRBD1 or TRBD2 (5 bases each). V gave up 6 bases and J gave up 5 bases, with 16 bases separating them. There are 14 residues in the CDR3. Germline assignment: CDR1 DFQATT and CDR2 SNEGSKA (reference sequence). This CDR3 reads CSARTGTNTGELFF. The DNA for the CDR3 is TGCAGTGCCCGTACCGGGACCAATACCGGGGAGCTGTTTTTT.

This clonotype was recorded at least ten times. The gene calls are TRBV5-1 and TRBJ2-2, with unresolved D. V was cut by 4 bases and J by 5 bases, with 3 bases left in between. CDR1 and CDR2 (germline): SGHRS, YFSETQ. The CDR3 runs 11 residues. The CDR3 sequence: CASSRTGELFF. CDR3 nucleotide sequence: TGCGCCAGCAGCAGGACCGGGGAGCTGTTTTTT. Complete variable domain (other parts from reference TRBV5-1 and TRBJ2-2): KAGVTQTPRYLIKTRGQQVTLSCSPISGHRSVSWYQQTPGQGLQFLFEYFSETQRNKGNFPGRFSGRQFSNSRSEMNVSTLELGDSALYLCASSRTGELFFGEGSRLTVL.

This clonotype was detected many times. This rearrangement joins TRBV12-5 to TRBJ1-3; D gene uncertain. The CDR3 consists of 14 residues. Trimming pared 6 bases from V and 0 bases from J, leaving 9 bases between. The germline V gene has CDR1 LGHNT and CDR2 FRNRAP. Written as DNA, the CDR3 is TGTGCTAGTGGACGGGCTAACTCTGGAAACACCATATATTTT. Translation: CASGRANSGNTIYF.

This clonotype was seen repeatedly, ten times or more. CDR3 sequence reads: CASSQLTNTEAFF. DNA for the CDR3: TGTGCCAGCAGCCAACTGACTAACACTGAAGCTTTCTTT. The chain uses TRBV3-1 and TRBJ1-1; the D is unclear. Germline CDR1 is LGHDT and CDR2 is YNNKEL (reference sequence). The CDR3 extends over 13 amino acids. The V end lost 2 bases, the J end lost 2 bases, and 6 bases lay between the germline ends. The full variable domain, completed using reference TRBV3-1 and TRBJ1-1, is DTAVSQTPKYLVTQMGNDKSIKCEQNLGHDTMYWYKQDSKKFLKIMFSYNNKELIINETVPNRFSPKSPDKAHLNLHINSLELGDSAVYFCASSQLTNTEAFFGQGTRLTVV.

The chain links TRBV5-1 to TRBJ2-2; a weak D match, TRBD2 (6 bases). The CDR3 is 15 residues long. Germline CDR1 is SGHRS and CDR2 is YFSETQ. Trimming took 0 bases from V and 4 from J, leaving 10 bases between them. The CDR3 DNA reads TGCGCCAGCAGCTTGGATGGGGGGTCCACCGGGGAGCTGTTTTTT. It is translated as CASSLDGGSTGELFF.

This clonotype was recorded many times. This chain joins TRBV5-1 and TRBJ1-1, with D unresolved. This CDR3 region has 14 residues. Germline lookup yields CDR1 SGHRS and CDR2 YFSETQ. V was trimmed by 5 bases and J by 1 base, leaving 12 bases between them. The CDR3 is CASRFELGNTEAFF. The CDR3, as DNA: TGCGCCAGCAGATTCGAGCTGGGGAACACTGAAGCTTTCTTT.

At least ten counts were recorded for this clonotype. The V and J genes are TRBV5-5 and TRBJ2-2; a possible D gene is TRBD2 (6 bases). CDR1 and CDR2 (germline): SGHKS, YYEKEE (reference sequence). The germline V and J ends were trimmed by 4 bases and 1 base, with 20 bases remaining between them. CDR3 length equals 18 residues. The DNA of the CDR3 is TGTGCCAGCAGCGGCCTGACGGGACTCCCTATGAACACCGGGGAGCTGTTTTTT. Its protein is CASSGLTGLPMNTGELFF.

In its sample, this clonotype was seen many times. This CDR3 reads CASSLVGRQLNTEAFF. Here the CDR3 DNA reads TGTGCCAGCAGCTTGGTAGGGCGGCAGCTAAACACTGAAGCTTTCTTT. The rearrangement joins TRBV5-6 to TRBJ1-1; D is unclear. Trimming cost V 0 bases and J 2 bases, with 14 bases left between them. The CDR3 contains 16 residues. From germline, CDR1 is SGHDT and CDR2 YYEEEE.

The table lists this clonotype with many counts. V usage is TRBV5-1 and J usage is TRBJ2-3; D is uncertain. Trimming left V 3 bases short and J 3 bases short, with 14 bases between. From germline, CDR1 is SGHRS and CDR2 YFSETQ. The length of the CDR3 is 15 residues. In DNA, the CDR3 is TGCGCCAGCAGCTCCCCACAGAGTAGGACAGATACGCAGTATTTT. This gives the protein CASSSPQSRTDTQYF.